Below are 11 T cell receptor beta chains sequenced from a single sample in a study of cytomegalovirus exposure and HLA in healthy donors. The PCR used 60 Vbeta and 13 Jbeta primers. The assay was immunoSEQ multiplex PCR, and TCRdb's table has in-frame clones only and misses some. The sample contains 150,000 to 200,000 clones, 75% to 80% of which appear only once. The sample consisted of PBMCs. These TCRs come from a woman in her fifties or sixties in good health and CMV-seropositive.

This sequence joins TRBV25-1 and TRBJ1-4, with TRBD1 as a possible D gene (5 bases). V was pared by 10 bases and J by 2 bases, with 11 bases between. The CDR3 length is 13 residues. Germline CDR1 MGHDK, CDR2 SYGVNS. The CDR3 protein is CATSGETNEKLFF. CDR3 bases: TGTGCCACCTCGGGGGAGACTAATGAAAAACTGTTTTTT.

This clone has only one observation. The J gene is TRBJ1-2, the V gene TRBV2, with D hard to call. This CDR3 is 12 amino acids long. Germline lookup yields CDR1 SNHLY and CDR2 FYNNEI. Trimming pared 5 bases from V and 1 base from J, leaving 5 bases between. The CDR3 region has the DNA TGTGCCAGCAGTCGAGTTAACTATGGCTACACCTTC. Its protein product is CASSRVNYGYTF.

This chain uses TRBV29-1 with TRBJ2-3; D not resolved. The CDR3 is made up of 12 amino acids. V gave up 5 bases and J gave up 4 bases, with 10 bases separating them. CDR1 is SQVTM and CDR2 is ANQGSEA in the germline V gene. The CDR3 coding sequence is TGCAGCGTTCATAGGCAGGCAGATACGCAGTATTTT. Translating it yields CSVHRQADTQYF.

V is TRBV14 and J is TRBJ1-1; maybe TRBD1 (6 bases). This CDR3 spans 14 amino acids. Germline V gives CDR1 SGHDN, CDR2 FVKESK. Trimming removed 4 bases from V and 1 base from J, with 10 bases in between. The CDR3 loop is CASSLVQGNTEAFF. CDR3 coding DNA: TGTGCCAGCAGCCTAGTACAGGGGAACACTGAAGCTTTCTTT.

V gene TRBV7-6 combines with J gene TRBJ2-7, with D possibly TRBD1 on 5 matching bases. Germline assignment: CDR1 SGHVS and CDR2 FNYEAQ. The CDR3 extends over 15 amino acids. V dropped 1 base and J dropped 9 bases, with 19 bases sitting between them. The CDR3 nucleotides read TGTGCCAGCAGCTTAGTAGACGGACAAACCTCAGGGCAGTACTTC. This sequence encodes CASSLVDGQTSGQYF.

The gene calls are TRBV5-4 and TRBJ1-1; tentative D call: TRBD1 (6 bases). Trimming pared 4 bases from V and 4 bases from J, leaving 20 bases between. Germline-derived CDR1 and CDR2 are SGHNT and YYREEE (reference sequence). The CDR3 loop spans 16 amino acids. The CDR3 bases are TGTGCCAGCAGCCCGAACCCCACAGGGAGGGGCACTGAAGCTTTCTTT. Translation: CASSPNPTGRGTEAFF.

This rearrangement joins TRBV2 to TRBJ2-1; a possible D gene is TRBD2 (5 bases). CDR3 length: 16 residues. Trimming removed 1 base at V and 6 bases at J, with 16 bases between. Looked up from germline, CDR1 is SNHLY and CDR2 is FYNNEI. The CDR3 DNA follows: TGTGCCAGCAGTGAAGAATGGGGTGGAGGTGGCAATGAGCAGTTCTTC. It specifies CASSEEWGGGGNEQFF. Full variable domain (remainder filled in from reference TRBV2 and TRBJ2-1): EPEVTQTPSHQVTQMGQEVILRCVPISNHLYFYWYRQILGQKVEFLVSFYNNEISEKSEIFDDQFSVERPDGSNFTLKIRSTKLEDSAMYFCASSEEWGGGGNEQFFGPGTRLTVL.

The chain employs TRBV6-5 and TRBJ1-6; possible D gene TRBD1, 6 bases. Trimming removed 5 bases from V and 10 bases from J, with 18 bases in between. The CDR3 length is 15 residues. Germline lookup yields CDR1 MNHEY and CDR2 SVGAGI. The DNA for the CDR3 is TGTGCCAGCAGTCTATCTTGGACAGTGGAATCACCCCTCCACTTT. The encoded protein is CASSLSWTVESPLHF.

The V and J genes are TRBV5-1 and TRBJ1-1, with a weak D call TRBD1 (6 bases). There are 13 residues in the CDR3. Germline V gene data show CDR1 as SGHRS and CDR2 as YFSETQ. V was cut by 6 bases and J by 1 base, with 10 bases left in between. The CDR3 protein is CASTPGQNTEAFF. The CDR3 nucleotides are TGCGCCAGCACTCCGGGACAGAACACTGAAGCTTTCTTT. Based on the CDR3 plus reference TRBV5-1 and TRBJ1-1, the full variable domain is KAGVTQTPRYLIKTRGQQVTLSCSPISGHRSVSWYQQTPGQGLQFLFEYFSETQRNKGNFPGRFSGRQFSNSRSEMNVSTLELGDSALYLCASTPGQNTEAFFGQGTRLTVV.

The chain combines TRBV5-1 with TRBJ2-3, with 7 bases identical to TRBD2. Trimming cost V 0 bases and J 5 bases; bases outside gene matches: 6. Germline CDR1 reads SGHRS; CDR2 reads YFSETQ. The CDR3 sequence is 15 residues long. In DNA form, the CDR3 reads TGCGCCAGCAGCTTGGACGCAGCGGGGCGAGATACGCAGTATTTT. The encoded protein is CASSLDAAGRDTQYF.

This sequence joins TRBV27 and TRBJ2-5; D possibly corresponds to TRBD2 (5 bases). Germline V gene lookup returns CDR1 MNHEY and CDR2 SMNVEV (reference sequence). With 5 bases removed from V and 4 bases from J, the gap between germline ends came to 17 bases. This CDR3 region has 15 residues. The CDR3 DNA sequence: TGTGCCAGCAGTCCACGGACTGGGGAAAGAGAGACCCAGTACTTC. Its protein product is CASSPRTGERETQYF.